This passage covers 20 T cell receptor beta chains from one sample sequenced in a study of metastatic and nonmetastatic thyroid tumors. TCRdb used MiXCR to call clones anew from the PCR reads. The sample holds 15,000 or so clones, about 12% seen once. There were no patients who had received any treatment before thyroid surgery. The sample was tumor tissue. Every receptor here comes from a female donor with papillary thyroid cancer or a benign thyroid nodule (not recorded which). Some clones in this sample may be carry-over from other donors' samples.

This clone was picked up many times. The V call is TRBV27, the J call TRBJ2-1; D may be TRBD2 (5 bases). Germline lookup yields CDR1 MNHEY and CDR2 SMNVEV (reference sequence). The CDR3 sequence is 13 residues long. V was cut by 7 bases and J by 3 bases, with 10 bases left in between. CDR3 coding DNA: TGTGCCAGCACCTCTAGCCTCTACAATGAGCAGTTCTTC. It yields the protein CASTSSLYNEQFF.

This clone was seen many times. The chain uses TRBV7-8 and TRBJ2-2; a weak D match, TRBD2 (5 bases). The CDR3 is 15 amino acids. V lost 1 base to trimming and J lost 3 bases, with 9 bases between them. Germline CDR1 SGHVS, CDR2 FQNEAQ. In nucleotides, the CDR3 is TGTGCCAGCAGCTTAGGGACTCCAGACACCGGGGAGCTGTTTTTT. Encoded protein: CASSLGTPDTGELFF.

V usage is TRBV30 and J usage is TRBJ1-5; D not resolved. This CDR3 contains 14 residues. V lost 2 bases and J lost 1, with 9 bases in between. Germline V gene lookup returns CDR1 GTSNPN and CDR2 SVGIG (reference sequence). CDR3 in amino acids: CAWSTGLSNQPQHF. The CDR3 nucleotides read TGTGCCTGGAGTACTGGGCTAAGCAATCAGCCCCAGCATTTT.

This clone was observed many times. This chain joins TRBV5-1 and TRBJ2-1; possibly TRBD2 for D (6 bases). The CDR3 extends over 13 amino acids. V gave up 5 bases and J gave up 7 bases, with 13 bases separating them. Per germline, CDR1 SGHRS and CDR2 YFSETQ. The CDR3 loop reads CASRPSAANEQFF. DNA for the CDR3: TGCGCCAGCAGGCCTAGCGCAGCGAATGAGCAGTTCTTC.

This clone was detected ten times or more. CDR3 sequence reads: CASSYSREYNEQFF. The CDR3 nucleotides read TGTGCCAGCAGTTACTCCCGAGAGTACAATGAGCAGTTCTTC. The genes are TRBV6-6 and TRBJ2-1; the D is unclear. The CDR3 has 14 amino acids. Germline V gives CDR1 MNHNY, CDR2 SVGAGI (reference sequence). Between the trimmed V and J ends, which lost 0 bases and 4 bases, there was a span of 7 bases.

This clone was counted ten times or more. At the DNA level, this CDR3 is encoded by other sequences in the same sample as well. The chain couples TRBV6-4 to TRBJ2-3; 14 nucleotides agree with TRBD2. Germline CDR1 and CDR2: MRHNA and SNTAGT. V lost 4 bases, J lost 4 bases, and 1 base stayed unmatched. The CDR3 spans 15 residues. The CDR3 sequence: CASSATSGRADTQYF. CDR3 DNA: TGTGCCAGCAGTGCGACTAGCGGGAGGGCAGATACGCAGTATTTT.

Many counts were recorded for this clone. This sequence joins TRBV28 and TRBJ1-3; no reliable D call. The CDR3 runs to 10 residues. Trimming pared 8 bases from V and 7 bases from J, leaving 6 bases between. Germline values: CDR1 MDHEN, CDR2 SYDVKM. The CDR3 loop reads CASSTNTIYF. The CDR3 DNA reads as TGTGCCAGCTCGACGAACACCATATATTTT.

This clone has at least ten counts. The J gene is TRBJ1-1, the V gene TRBV12-3 or TRBV12-4; no clear D. The length of the CDR3 is 13 residues. Trimming took off 3 bases at V and 4 bases at J, with 9 bases between the two ends. The CDR3 region is CASSFQSPTEAFF. DNA for the CDR3: TGTGCCAGCAGTTTCCAATCGCCCACTGAAGCTTTCTTT.

This clone was seen at least ten times. This sample also contains other DNA sequences that code for the same CDR3. J is TRBJ2-7 and V is TRBV27, with TRBD2 matching 7 bases. CDR1 is MNHEY and CDR2 is SMNVEV in the germline V gene (reference sequence). V shed 3 bases and J 2 bases; nucleotides not matched to a gene: 4. CDR3 length: 14 residues. This chain's CDR3 is CASSFREGPYEQYF. The CDR3 region has the DNA TGTGCCAGCAGTTTCAGGGAGGGCCCCTACGAGCAGTACTTC.

This clone was recorded many times. The V and J genes are TRBV20-1 and TRBJ2-1; 8 bases line up with TRBD2. The CDR3 covers 14 residues. Germline V lookup: CDR1 DFQATT, CDR2 SNEGSKA (reference sequence). V was clipped by 3 bases and J by 0 bases; unmatched bases: 1. The CDR3 nucleotides read TGCAGTGCTAGCGGGAGGGCCTCCTACAATGAGCAGTTCTTC. Protein product: CSASGRASYNEQFF.

There are many counts of this clone. J is TRBJ2-7 and V is TRBV28; no definite D call. In germline, CDR1 is MDHEN, CDR2 SYDVKM. This CDR3 region has 13 residues. The germline V and J ends were trimmed by 7 bases and 3 bases, with 13 bases remaining between them. CDR3 coding DNA: TGTGCCAGCACCCACCGACACGTCTACGAGCAGTACTTC. Translated, it gives CASTHRHVYEQYF.

This clone came up many times. This chain connects TRBV5-8 to TRBJ2-5; the D gene could be TRBD1 or TRBD2 (6 bases each). Trimming cost V 1 base and J 2 bases, with 15 bases left between them. This CDR3 region has 16 residues. CDR1 SGHTS and CDR2 YDEGEE come from the germline V gene. CDR3 DNA: TGTGCCAGCAGCTTGTTTCGGGGGACACAACAAGAGACCCAGTACTTC. Translation gives CASSLFRGTQQETQYF.

This clone appeared many times. J is TRBJ2-2 and V is TRBV29-1; D not certain. Germline lookup yields CDR1 SQVTM and CDR2 ANQGSEA. V was cut by 3 bases and J by 1 base, with 9 bases left in between. This CDR3 region has 14 residues. Written as DNA, the CDR3 is TGCAGCGTTGAGCCCCGCGGGAACACCGGGGAGCTGTTTTTT. It codes for CSVEPRGNTGELFF.

The rearrangement joins TRBV6-2 or TRBV6-3 to TRBJ2-1, with 9 bases lining up with TRBD2. Trimming cost V 1 base and J 4 bases; bases outside gene matches: 2. Germline V gene data show CDR1 as MNHEY and CDR2 as SVGEGT. CDR3 length equals 15 residues. CDR3 in DNA: TGTGCCAGCAGTTACTTAGCGGGAGCGTACAATGAGCAGTTCTTC. Translated: CASSYLAGAYNEQFF.

Only a few counts were recorded for this clone. The chain has TRBV28 and TRBJ1-1; 7 bases match TRBD1. The CDR3 sequence is 13 residues long. V shed 9 bases and J 4 bases; nucleotides not matched to a gene: 8. Germline CDR1 and CDR2: MDHEN and SYDVKM. CDR3 amino acids: CASARDRVTEAFF. CDR3 DNA: TGTGCCAGTGCAAGGGACAGAGTCACTGAAGCTTTCTTT.

This clone ranks as medium-sized. The chain joins TRBV20-1 to TRBJ1-1; D might be TRBD1 (6 bases). Deletions cut 5 bases from V and 4 bases from J, with 14 bases between. This CDR3 is built from 13 residues. Germline values: CDR1 DFQATT, CDR2 SNEGSKA (reference sequence). Written as DNA, the CDR3 is TGCAGTGCTGGCAGGGGTTTGAGCACTGAAGCTTTCTTT. Amino acid sequence: CSAGRGLSTEAFF.

This clone was seen repeatedly, ten times or more. The V gene is TRBV7-3, the J gene TRBJ2-3; unclear D gene. CDR3 length: 14 amino acids. Deletions cut 5 bases from V and 4 bases from J, with 13 bases between. Germline V gives CDR1 SGHTA, CDR2 FQGTGA. The CDR3 DNA follows: TGTGCCAGCAGCCCCGGGTTGCGCGCAGATACGCAGTATTTT. As protein: CASSPGLRADTQYF.

This clone came up a few times. At one boundary the junction diverges from the germline segment, which might be a read error. J is TRBJ1-4 and V is TRBV6-5, with D unclear. Looked up from germline, CDR1 is MNHEY and CDR2 is SVGAGI. This CDR3 contains 13 residues. The CDR3 protein is CASSDSQKTKLFF. The CDR3 DNA is TGTGCCAGCAGTGACTCCCAGAAAACCAAACTGTTTTTT.

At least ten counts were recorded for this clone. Other DNA sequences within the sample encode an identical CDR3. The rearrangement joins TRBV11-2 to TRBJ2-7; 8 nucleotides agree with TRBD1. V dropped 6 bases and J dropped 4; count of bases not matched to a gene: 11. Germline V gives CDR1 SGHAT, CDR2 FQNNGV. This CDR3 contains 15 residues. The CDR3 is CASSSPGTGGYEQYF. CDR3 DNA: TGTGCCAGCAGTTCACCCGGGACAGGAGGGTACGAGCAGTACTTC.

This clone was recorded many times. The chain has TRBV9 and TRBJ2-1; D possibly corresponds to TRBD2 (6 bases). Trimming cost V 3 bases and J 8 bases, with 15 bases left between them. Germline V gene sequence: CDR1 SGDLS, CDR2 YYNGEE. This CDR3 region has 14 residues. The CDR3 reads CASSGSGLRDEQFF. In DNA, the CDR3 is TGTGCCAGCAGCGGTAGCGGTCTGAGAGATGAGCAGTTCTTC.